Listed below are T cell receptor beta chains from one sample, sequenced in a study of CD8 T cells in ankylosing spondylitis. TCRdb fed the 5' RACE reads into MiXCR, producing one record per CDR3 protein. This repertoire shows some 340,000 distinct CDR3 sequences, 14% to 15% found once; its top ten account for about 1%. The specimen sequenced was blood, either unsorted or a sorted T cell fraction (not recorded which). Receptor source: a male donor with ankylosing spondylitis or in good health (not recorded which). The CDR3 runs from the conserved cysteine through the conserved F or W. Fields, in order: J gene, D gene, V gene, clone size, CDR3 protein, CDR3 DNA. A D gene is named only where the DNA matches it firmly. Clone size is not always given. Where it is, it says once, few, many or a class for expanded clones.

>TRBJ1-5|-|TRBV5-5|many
CASTFLGGSNQPQHF
TGTGCCAGCACCTTTCTCGGGGGTAGCAATCAGCCCCAGCATTTT
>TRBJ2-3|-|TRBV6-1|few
CASRARGTDTQYF
TGTGCCAGCCGGGCGAGGGGCACAGATACGCAGTATTTT
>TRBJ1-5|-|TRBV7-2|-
CASSLVRQRDQPQHF
TGTGCCAGCAGCTTAGTGAGGCAGCGAGATCAGCCCCAGCATTTT
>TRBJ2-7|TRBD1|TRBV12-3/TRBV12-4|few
CASSEGTGGREQYF
TGTGCCAGCTCGGAAGGGACAGGGGGGAGAGAGCAGTACTTC
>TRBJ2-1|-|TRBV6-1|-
CAVGRHPRGDEQFF
TGTGCCGTCGGAAGGCACCCAAGGGGCGATGAGCAGTTCTTC
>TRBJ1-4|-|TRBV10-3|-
CAISEPGPNEKLFF
TGTGCCATCAGTGAGCCGGGACCCAATGAAAAACTGTTTTTT
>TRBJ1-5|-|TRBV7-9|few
CASSSVGEGGAPQPQHF
TGTGCCAGCAGCTCTGTCGGTGAGGGGGGCGCGCCTCAGCCCCAGCATTTT
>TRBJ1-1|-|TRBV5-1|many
CASTPSPGTKSEAFF
TGCGCCAGCACCCCTTCCCCCGGGACAAAAAGCGAAGCTTTCTTT
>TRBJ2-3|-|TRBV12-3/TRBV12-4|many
CASSLGEGDTQYF
TGTGCCAGCAGCTTAGGGGAAGGAGATACGCAGTATTTT
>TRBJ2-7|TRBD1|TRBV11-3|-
CASSSSRGRRDYEQYF
TGTGCCAGCAGCTCCAGCAGGGGGCGCAGGGACTACGAGCAGTACTTC
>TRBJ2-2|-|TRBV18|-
CASSPPQTSTGELFF
TGTGCCAGCTCACCACCTCAAACCTCCACCGGGGAGCTGTTTTTT
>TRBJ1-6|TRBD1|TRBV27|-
CASSFRQGNSPLHF
TGTGCCAGCAGTTTTAGACAGGGTAATTCACCCCTCCACTTT
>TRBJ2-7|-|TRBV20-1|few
CSAPDGGHEQYF
TGCAGTGCCCCGGACGGGGGGCACGAGCAGTACTTC
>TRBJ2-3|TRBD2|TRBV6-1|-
CASAWGGVADTQYF
TGTGCCAGCGCCTGGGGGGGAGTCGCAGATACGCAGTATTTT
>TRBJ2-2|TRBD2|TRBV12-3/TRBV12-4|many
CASSFGLAGFTGELFF
TGTGCCAGCAGTTTCGGACTAGCGGGGTTCACCGGGGAGCTGTTTTTT
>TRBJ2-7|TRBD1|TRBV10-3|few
CAISTTGGTYEQYF
TGTGCCATCAGCACGACAGGGGGAACCTACGAGCAGTACTTC
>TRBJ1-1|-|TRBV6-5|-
CASSYIQNTEAFF
TGTGCCAGCAGTTACATCCAGAACACTGAAGCTTTCTTT
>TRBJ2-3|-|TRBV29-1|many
CSVGTRGLDTQYF
TGCAGCGTTGGGACCAGAGGGTTAGATACGCAGTATTTT
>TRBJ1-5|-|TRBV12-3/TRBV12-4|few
CASSTGINQPQHF
TGTGCCAGCAGTACAGGGATTAATCAGCCCCAGCATTTT
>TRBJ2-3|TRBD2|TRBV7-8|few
CASSLSLAVSSTDTQYF
TGTGCCAGCAGCTTATCCCTAGCGGTTTCTAGCACAGATACGCAGTATTTT
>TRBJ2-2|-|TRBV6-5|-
CASSYSRHNANTGELFF
TGTGCCAGCAGTTACTCGAGACACAACGCGAACACCGGGGAGCTGTTTTTT
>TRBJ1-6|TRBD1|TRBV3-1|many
CASSQVTGGSPLHF
TGTGCCAGCAGCCAAGTAACAGGGGGTTCACCCCTCCACTTT
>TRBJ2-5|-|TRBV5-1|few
CASSSAGELQETQYF
TGCGCCAGCAGCTCAGCTGGCGAACTCCAAGAGACCCAGTACTTC
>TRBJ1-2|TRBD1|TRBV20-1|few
CSAGDRANYGYTF
TGCAGTGCAGGGGACAGAGCTAACTATGGCTACACCTTC
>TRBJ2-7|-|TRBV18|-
CASSPEATYEQYF
TGTGCCAGCTCACCTGAGGCGACCTACGAGCAGTACTTC
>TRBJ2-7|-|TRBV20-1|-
CSASDGPYEQYF
TGCAGTGCTAGCGACGGGCCCTACGAGCAGTACTTC
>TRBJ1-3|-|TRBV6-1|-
CASKGIISGNTIYF
TGTGCCAGCAAGGGGATTATCTCTGGAAACACCATATATTTT
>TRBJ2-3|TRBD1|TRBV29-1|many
CSDSGTGIEDTQYF
TGCAGCGATTCCGGGACAGGGATAGAAGATACGCAGTATTTT
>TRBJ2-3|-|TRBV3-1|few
CASSQVVGTQYF
TGTGCCAGCAGCCAAGTCGTTGGTACGCAGTATTTT
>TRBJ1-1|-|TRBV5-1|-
CASSFGGDAIAFF
TGCGCCAGCAGCTTTGGGGGGGACGCGATTGCTTTCTTT
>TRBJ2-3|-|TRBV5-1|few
CASSLFSRADTQYF
TGCGCCAGCAGCTTGTTTAGTCGGGCAGATACGCAGTATTTT
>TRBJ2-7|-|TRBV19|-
CASSILGGAVYEQYF
TGTGCCAGTAGTATCCTCGGGGGCGCGGTTTACGAGCAGTACTTC
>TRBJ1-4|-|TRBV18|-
CASSKQSTNEKLFF
TGTGCCAGCTCGAAACAGTCAACTAATGAAAAACTGTTTTTT
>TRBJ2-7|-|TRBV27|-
CASSQSPASYEQYF
TGTGCCAGCAGTCAGTCACCCGCCTCCTACGAGCAGTACTTC
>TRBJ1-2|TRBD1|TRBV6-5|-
CASSSRQGKANYGYTF
TGTGCCAGCAGTTCCCGACAGGGGAAGGCTAACTATGGCTACACCTTC
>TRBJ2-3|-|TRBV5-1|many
CASTGGVATSTDTQYF
TGCGCCAGCACTGGTGGAGTAGCTACTAGCACAGATACGCAGTATTTT
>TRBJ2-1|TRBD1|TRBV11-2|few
CASSYAGQVYNEQFF
TGTGCCAGCAGCTACGCGGGACAGGTTTACAATGAGCAGTTCTTC
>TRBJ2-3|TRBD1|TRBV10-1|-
CASSERTGGSRDTQYF
TGCGCCAGCAGTGAGAGGACAGGGGGCTCAAGAGATACGCAGTATTTT
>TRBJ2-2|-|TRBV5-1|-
CASSLAEGVNTGELFF
TGCGCCAGCAGCTTGGCGGAGGGGGTGAACACCGGGGAGCTGTTTTTT
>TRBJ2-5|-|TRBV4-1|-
CASSQDDLGGRETQYF
TGCGCCAGCAGCCAAGATGACTTGGGGGGCCGAGAGACCCAGTACTTC
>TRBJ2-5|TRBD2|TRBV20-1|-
CSASLAGRETQYF
TGCAGTGCTTCCTTAGCGGGAAGGGAGACCCAGTACTTC
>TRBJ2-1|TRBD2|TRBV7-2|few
CASRGRLAGGNEQFF
TGTGCCAGCAGAGGACGACTAGCGGGGGGCAATGAGCAGTTCTTC
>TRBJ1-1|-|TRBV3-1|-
CASSGTGANTEAFF
TGTGCCAGCAGCGGGACGGGGGCGAACACTGAAGCTTTCTTT
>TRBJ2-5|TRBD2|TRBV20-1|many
CSAGGTSGRQTQYF
TGCAGTGCTGGTGGGACTAGCGGGAGGCAGACCCAGTACTTC
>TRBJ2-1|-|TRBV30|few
CAWSVSNEQFF
TGTGCCTGGAGTGTGTCGAATGAGCAGTTCTTC
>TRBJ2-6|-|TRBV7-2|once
CASSPPMAGANVLTF
TGTGCCAGCAGCCCCCCCATGGCTGGGGCCAACGTCCTGACTTTC
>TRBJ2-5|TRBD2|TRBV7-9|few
CASSLGLAGSETQYF
TGTGCCAGCAGCTTAGGGCTAGCGGGGTCAGAGACCCAGTACTTC
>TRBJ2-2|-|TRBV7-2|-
CASSLVAWGLNTGELFF
TGTGCCAGCAGCTTAGTAGCGTGGGGGCTGAACACCGGGGAGCTGTTTTTT
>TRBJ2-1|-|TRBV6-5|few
CASSYSPKGPRGQFF
TGTGCCAGCAGTTACTCTCCCAAGGGACCCCGAGGGCAGTTCTTC
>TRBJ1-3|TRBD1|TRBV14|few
CASSLWTGKAGNTIYF
TGTGCCAGCAGCCTCTGGACAGGGAAGGCTGGAAACACCATATATTTT
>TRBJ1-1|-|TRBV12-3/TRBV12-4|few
CASSRSLEAFF
TGTGCCAGCAGTCGGTCCCTTGAAGCTTTCTTT
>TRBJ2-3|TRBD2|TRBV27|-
CASSSGTSGKAADTQYF
TGTGCCAGCAGTTCCGGGACTAGCGGGAAGGCAGCAGATACGCAGTATTTT